A single sample is the source of the 29 T cell receptor beta chains below, sequenced in a study of T cell responses to AZD1222 COVID-19 vaccine. Profiling relied on immunoSEQ multiplex PCR, and the TCRdb table lists in-frame clones only, not all of them. This sample yields around 91,000 clones, of which nearly 90% are seen a single time; over 15% belongs to the top ten. The sample consisted of peripheral blood, taken on day 0 of AZD1222 vaccination. These receptors all stem from an adult in good health.

The chain couples TRBV28 to TRBJ1-2; D is ambiguous. The V gene lost 8 bases and the J gene lost 3 bases, with 13 bases spanning the gap. Per germline, CDR1 MDHEN and CDR2 SYDVKM. The CDR3 length is 13 residues. CDR3 nucleotide sequence: TGTGCCAGCTTTTCTAACAGACACTATGGCTACACCTTC. It encodes CASFSNRHYGYTF.

CDR3 nucleotides: TGTGCCAGCAGCCGACAGGGAGGGGGTTACACTGAAGCTTTCTTT. Residues: CASSRQGGGYTEAFF. The rearrangement links TRBV7-9 to TRBJ1-1; TRBD1 agrees at 7 bases. The CDR3 has 15 amino acids. Trimming cost V 5 bases and J 3 bases; bases outside gene matches: 9. Germline V gene data show CDR1 as SEHNR and CDR2 as FQNEAQ (reference sequence).

The chain recombines TRBV12-3 or TRBV12-4 with TRBJ1-5; D uncertain. The CDR3 spans 13 residues. V was clipped by 5 bases and J by 2 bases, with 7 bases between them. DNA for the CDR3: TGTGCCAGCAGTGCCGGTGGCAATCAGCCCCAGCATTTT. Translated, it gives CASSAGGNQPQHF.

This clone showed up just once. This sequence joins TRBV28 and TRBJ1-5; D perhaps matches TRBD1 (5 bases). The germline V gene encodes CDR1 MDHEN and CDR2 SYDVKM. The CDR3 length is 16 residues. Trimming pared 5 bases from V and 0 bases from J, leaving 14 bases between. In DNA form, the CDR3 reads TGTGCCAGCAGTGGGACGTCGACAGTTAGCAATCAGCCCCAGCATTTT. Encoded protein: CASSGTSTVSNQPQHF.

This CDR3 is CASNWASYNEQFF. DNA of the CDR3: TGTGCCAGCAATTGGGCCTCCTACAATGAGCAGTTCTTC. The J gene is TRBJ2-1, the V gene TRBV7-9; no definite D call. CDR3 length: 13 residues. V was clipped by 7 bases and J by 0 bases, with 7 bases between them. Germline V gives CDR1 SEHNR, CDR2 FQNEAQ (reference sequence).

V and J are TRBV6-5 and TRBJ2-1; TRBD2 might be the D (5 bases). The V end lost 2 bases, the J end lost 8 bases, and 13 bases lay between the germline ends. CDR1 is MNHEY, CDR2 SVGAGI, per germline. This CDR3 has 14 residues. In nucleotides, the CDR3 is TGTGCCAGCAGTTACATCAGCGGAGTGTATGAGCAGTTCTTC. This gives the protein CASSYISGVYEQFF.

The rearrangement uses TRBV7-2 and TRBJ2-1; maybe TRBD1 (5 bases). Trimming took 8 bases from V and 9 from J, leaving 26 bases between them. Germline V gene lookup returns CDR1 SGHTA and CDR2 FQGNSA. The CDR3 totals 16 residues. CDR3 coding DNA: TGTGCCAGCCGTACTAATGTAGGGGTTTTAGGTGGTGAGCAGTTCTTC. It codes for CASRTNVGVLGGEQFF.

This chain links TRBV2 with TRBJ1-2; tentatively, D is TRBD1 (5 bases). Germline values: CDR1 SNHLY, CDR2 FYNNEI. The CDR3 is 13 amino acids. The V gene lost 10 bases and the J gene lost 8 bases, with 20 bases spanning the gap. The CDR3 sequence is CATPEKGLGGYTF. The DNA for the CDR3 is TGTGCCACCCCCGAAAAGGGGTTAGGGGGCTACACCTTC.

The chain couples TRBV30 to TRBJ2-7; 10 bases map to TRBD2. The V gene end was trimmed by 0 bases and the J gene end by 3 bases; junction bases not matched to a gene: 5. Germline assignment: CDR1 GTSNPN and CDR2 SVGIG (reference sequence). CDR3 length: 15 residues. CDR3 coding DNA: TGTGCCTGGAGTGTCTCCGGGACTAGCGACTACGAGCAGTACTTC. Protein sequence: CAWSVSGTSDYEQYF.

The chain employs TRBV4-3 and TRBJ2-3, with a possible D match to TRBD1 (5 bases). The CDR3 covers 16 residues. Germline V CDR1 and CDR2: LGHNA, YSLEER. Trimming stripped 4 bases from V and 2 bases from J, with 16 bases between. This CDR3 reads CASSRAIQGFTDTQYF. The CDR3 bases are TGCGCCAGCAGCCGCGCCATCCAGGGCTTCACAGATACGCAGTATTTT.

Only one count was recorded for this clone. This rearrangement joins TRBV4-1 to TRBJ1-3, with TRBD1 as a possible D gene (5 bases). The V end lost 0 bases, the J end lost 7 bases, and 10 bases lay between the germline ends. There are 14 residues in the CDR3. In germline, CDR1 is MGHRA, CDR2 YSYEKL. For the CDR3, the DNA is TGCGCCAGCAGCCAAGATCCACGGGGGAACACCATATATTTT. It encodes CASSQDPRGNTIYF.

The sample holds one count of this clone. The genes are TRBV6-2 or TRBV6-3 and TRBJ1-4, with 7 bases matching TRBD1. Germline values: CDR1 MNHEY, CDR2 SVGEGT. With 3 bases clipped from V and 12 bases from J, the junction kept 10 bases outside the gene matches. The CDR3 length is 14 residues. The CDR3 spells CASSYRQGGLELFF. Written as DNA, the CDR3 is TGTGCCAGCAGTTATCGGCAGGGGGGTTTGGAACTGTTTTTT.

The chain combines TRBV7-2 with TRBJ1-3, with 9 bases aligning to TRBD1. This CDR3 has 15 amino acids. The germline V gene encodes CDR1 SGHTA and CDR2 FQGNSA. Germline trimming cut 3 bases from V and 4 bases from J; bases unmatched to any gene: 4. The DNA of the CDR3 is TGTGCCAGCAGCTTTGGACAGGGGTCGGGAAACACCATATATTTT. As protein: CASSFGQGSGNTIYF.

The rearrangement links TRBV20-1 to TRBJ2-3; D is undetermined. V was trimmed by 3 bases and J by 2 bases, leaving 3 bases between them. The germline CDR1 and CDR2 sequences are DFQATT and SNEGSKA (reference sequence). This CDR3 contains 11 residues. The chain's CDR3 is CSARATDTQYF. The CDR3 DNA reads TGCAGTGCTAGGGCCACAGATACGCAGTATTTT.

The chain couples TRBV5-1 to TRBJ1-1, with 7 nucleotides matching TRBD1. The length of the CDR3 is 16 residues. Germline CDR1 reads SGHRS; CDR2 reads YFSETQ. The V and J ends lost 4 bases and 3 bases, in that order; junction bases with no gene match: 12. The CDR3 protein is CASSPSDRWRDTEAFF. CDR3 DNA: TGCGCCAGCAGCCCCTCGGACAGGTGGAGGGACACTGAAGCTTTCTTT.

The chain joins TRBV2 to TRBJ2-5, with 10 bases lining up with TRBD2. After removal of 7 bases from V and 2 bases from J, the junction contained 13 bases not matched to a gene. The length of the CDR3 is 17 residues. Germline CDR1 and CDR2: SNHLY and FYNNEI. Here the CDR3 reads CASTPGLARRGQETQYF. The CDR3 DNA reads as TGTGCCAGCACCCCGGGACTAGCGCGACGGGGGCAAGAGACCCAGTACTTC.

CDR3 in amino acids: CASSLEPHGRLNTEAFF. CDR3 nucleotide sequence: TGTGCCAGCAGCTTAGAGCCGCACGGACGGTTGAACACTGAAGCTTTCTTT. The chain carries TRBV13 and TRBJ1-1; no firm D call. Germline CDR1 is PRHDT and CDR2 is FYEKMQ (reference sequence). Trimming removed 1 base from V and 0 bases from J, with 15 bases in between. This CDR3 has 17 amino acids.

CDR3 nucleotide sequence: TGTGCCAGCAGCTTGAGCGGGAGTGGGTCCGGGGAGCTGTTTTTT. It codes for CASSLSGSGSGELFF. The chain has TRBV6-5 and TRBJ2-2, with TRBD2 matching 8 bases. Germline-derived CDR1 and CDR2 are MNHEY and SVGAGI. Unmatched junction bases numbered 9, after V lost 6 bases and J lost 6 bases. This CDR3 comprises 15 residues.

The chain recombines TRBV28 with TRBJ2-7; 11 bases agree with TRBD1. The CDR3 is made up of 15 amino acids. Per germline, CDR1 MDHEN and CDR2 SYDVKM. Unmatched junction bases numbered 9, after V lost 5 bases and J lost 6 bases. CDR3 loop: CASSPRGQGGGEQYF. CDR3 nucleotides: TGTGCCAGCAGTCCACGGGGACAGGGGGGAGGCGAGCAGTACTTC.

The gene calls are TRBV6-6 and TRBJ1-3; no clear D gene. Trimming took 5 bases from V and 0 from J, leaving 17 bases between them. Germline V gene data show CDR1 as MNHNY and CDR2 as SVGAGI (reference sequence). This CDR3 region has 17 residues. The CDR3 DNA is TGTGCCAGCAGTCCACCAGGTAGTCAGAGCTCTGGAAACACCATATATTTT. Protein: CASSPPGSQSSGNTIYF.

CDR3 nucleotides: TGTGCCAGTAGTACCCTAAAGGAGAGCTCCTATAATTCACCCCTCCACTTT. Protein sequence: CASSTLKESSYNSPLHF. The V gene is TRBV19, the J gene TRBJ1-6; D gene unclear. The CDR3 has 17 residues. Trimming removed 4 bases from V and 0 bases from J, with 13 bases in between. The germline gives CDR1 LNHDA, CDR2 SQIVND (reference sequence).

The gene calls are TRBV28 and TRBJ2-7; TRBD1 aligns across 9 bases. The V gene's germline CDR1 is MDHEN and CDR2 SYDVKM. The CDR3 runs 15 residues. V lost 7 bases and J lost 5; bases outside the gene matches: 12. The DNA of the CDR3 is TGTGCCAGCACTCCCTCAGGGGACAGGGCCCACGAGCAGTACTTC. Protein sequence: CASTPSGDRAHEQYF.

The chain couples TRBV6-5 to TRBJ2-2, with D uncertain. V was cut by 2 bases and J by 0 bases, with 4 bases left in between. CDR3 length: 14 amino acids. Germline CDR1 reads MNHEY; CDR2 reads SVGAGI. CDR3 sequence (DNA): TGTGCCAGCAGTTACAATCCGAACACCGGGGAGCTGTTTTTT. This translates into CASSYNPNTGELFF.

This clone was observed a few times. The chain employs TRBV5-4 and TRBJ2-1; no definite D call. The CDR3 totals 14 residues. Germline CDR1 and CDR2: SGHNT and YYREEE (reference sequence). Trimming took 0 bases from V and 10 from J, leaving 14 bases between them. CDR3 amino acids: CASSLESWQIEQFF. The CDR3 region has the DNA TGTGCCAGCAGCTTGGAATCTTGGCAAATCGAGCAGTTCTTC.

This chain connects TRBV3-1 (or the pseudogene TRBV3-2) to TRBJ2-2, with 7 bases identical to TRBD2. The length of the CDR3 is 17 residues. J was trimmed by 0 bases and V by 5 bases; bases with no gene match: 9. From germline, CDR1 is LGHDT and CDR2 YNNKEL (reference sequence). The CDR3 DNA reads TGTGCCAGCAGCTGGGGCTCTAGCGGAGCGAACACCGGGGAGCTGTTTTTT. It is translated as CASSWGSSGANTGELFF.

This chain joins TRBV7-8 and TRBJ1-2, with D possibly matching TRBD1 (5 bases). V lost 0 bases and J lost 2, with 10 bases in between. Germline lookup yields CDR1 SGHVS and CDR2 FQNEAQ. The CDR3 is made up of 15 amino acids. The CDR3 loop reads CASSLAVTANYGYTF. The CDR3, as DNA: TGTGCCAGCAGCTTAGCGGTGACAGCCAACTATGGCTACACCTTC.

This rearrangement joins TRBV18 to TRBJ1-3; D possibly corresponds to TRBD1 (5 bases). Per germline, CDR1 KGHSH and CDR2 LQKENI. This CDR3 region has 15 residues. The V end was cut by 0 bases, the J end by 2 bases, with 8 bases between. CDR3 region: CASSPPARAGNTIYF. For the CDR3, the DNA is TGTGCCAGCTCACCACCGGCCAGGGCTGGAAACACCATATATTTT.

The chain joins TRBV7-2 to TRBJ2-3, with D perhaps matching TRBD2 (6 bases). From germline, CDR1 is SGHTA and CDR2 FQGNSA. The germline V and J ends were trimmed by 6 bases and 0 bases, with 13 bases remaining between them. This CDR3 region has 15 residues. CDR3 in DNA: TGTGCCAGCAGATCGGGGGTAATTAGCACAGATACGCAGTATTTT. This codes for CASRSGVISTDTQYF.

V gene TRBV4-1 combines with J gene TRBJ2-3, with 13 bases identical to TRBD2. Per the germline V gene, CDR1 is MGHRA and CDR2 is YSYEKL. V lost 0 bases and J lost 7; bases outside the gene matches: 4. The CDR3 consists of 16 residues. DNA for the CDR3: TGCGCCAGCAGCCAAGATACGACTAGCGGGAGGTATACGCAGTATTTT. Translating gives CASSQDTTSGRYTQYF.